What follows describes a single T cell receptor (beta chain). This clonotype showed up just a few times. It lacks a known antigen. No base quality information exists; no much larger clone differs at one position. The listed sequencing device is Illumina NovaSeq 6000. TCRalpha and TCRbeta cDNA libraries were built by 5'RACE with constant-segment primers, adding sample barcodes and unique molecular identifiers. Trizol reagent was used to extract RNA from every sample. Library amplification was performed in two PCR steps, and a second sample barcode and Illumina TruSeq adapters were introduced in the second step. Sequencing of libraries was performed on an Illumina NovaSeq with 2 x 150 bp paired-end reads. Per the source publication's procedure: Reads were demultiplexed and collapsed into UMI-guided consensus sequences with migec v1.2.7. Using mixcr v2.1.11, UMI consensuses were aligned to TRA and TRB V and J templates and then assembled into clonotypes. Expanded or contracted clonotypes were those called significant by both edgeR and NoisET, with noise models trained on biological replicates. For edgeR calls, a false discovery rate-adjusted p below 0.01 and a log2 fold-change threshold of 1 were applied. As an exploratory analysis of dynamics, max-normalized trajectories of the 1000 most abundant clonotypes were examined by PCA with hierarchical clustering. Separately sequenced CD4+ and CD8+ repertoires were used to assign the CD4 or CD8 phenotype of responding clones. TCRdb reprocessing: public reads trimmed at Q25 with fastp, clones called with MiXCR, in-frame beta chains kept. Entries that share a CDR3 protein sequence are merged under the most common genes and DNA. The V and J calls, along with clone size, are taken from TCRdb and not from the paper's own processing. The sample table lists 350,000 to 550,000 distinct CDR3 sequences, approximately 19% of them with a count of one. The leading ten clones occupy about a fifth of the sample.

The data were obtained in a study of T-cell memory formation after mild COVID-19 (dated by TCRdb to the early 2020s). With regard to the full study: TCR sequence clusters from the two donors were found to be largely donor specific. The cohort comprised two young, previously healthy adult volunteers, one female and one male. In two donors, T-cell clones that expanded and contracted after mild COVID-19 were followed by sequencing TCRalpha and TCRbeta repertoires longitudinally.

Ficoll-Paque density gradient centrifugation was used to isolate PBMCs. Overall results and qualifications from the work: The study covered only a couple of mild cases, and larger cohorts including severe cases with pre-infection samples were considered necessary. Contracting CD4+ clones were found mainly in CM and EM memory subsets, while CD8+ clones were enriched in EMRA. Clones that contracted from day 15 to 85 showed balanced CD4/CD8 phenotypes, whereas a second wave of clones that expanded from day 15 to 37 leaned towards CD4+. Some responding clones were detected in pre-infection memory, which suggested that pre-existing cross-reactive memory T cells had joined the SARS-CoV-2 response. SARS-CoV-2 specificity of the second-wave clones peaking on day 37 was not confirmed.

CDR1 and CDR2 are read off the germline V gene as SGHTA and FQGNSA. The CDR3 runs 16 residues from the cysteine to the phenylalanine. The read is trimmed to its CDR3 DNA, 48 bases read in frame from base 1. V is trimmed back by 5 bases and J by 7 bases, and the junction contains 12 bases that no gene match accounts for. The chain was built from TRBV7-2 and TRBJ2-1; 9 central nucleotides agree with TRBD2. What was sequenced was PBMCs or a T cell subset sorted from them (not recorded which). This receptor was obtained from a man between 18 and 29 years old who had mild COVID-19 (a few samples of this study predate the infection). The sample titles of this study are shuffled in the database, so cell type and time point are left out; the donor was told from shared clones. The nucleotides are TGTGCCAGCAGCCCCATGAGTAGCGGGGGAGGTAATGAGCAGTTCTTC. The translation is CASSPMSSGGGNEQFF.